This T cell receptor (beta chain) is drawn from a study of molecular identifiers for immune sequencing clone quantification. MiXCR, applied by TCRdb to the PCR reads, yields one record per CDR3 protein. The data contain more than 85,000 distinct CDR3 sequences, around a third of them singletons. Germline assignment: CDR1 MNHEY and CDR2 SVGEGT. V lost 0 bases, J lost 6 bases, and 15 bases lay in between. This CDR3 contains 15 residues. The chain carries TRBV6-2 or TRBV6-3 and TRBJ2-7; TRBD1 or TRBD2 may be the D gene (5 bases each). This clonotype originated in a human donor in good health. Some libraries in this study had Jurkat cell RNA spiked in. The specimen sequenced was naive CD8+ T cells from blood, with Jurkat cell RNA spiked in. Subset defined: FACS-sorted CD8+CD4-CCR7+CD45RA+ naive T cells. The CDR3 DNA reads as TGTGCCAGCAGTTACTCGAAGGTTCGGGGCCGCGAGCAGTACTTC. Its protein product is CASSYSKVRGREQYF.